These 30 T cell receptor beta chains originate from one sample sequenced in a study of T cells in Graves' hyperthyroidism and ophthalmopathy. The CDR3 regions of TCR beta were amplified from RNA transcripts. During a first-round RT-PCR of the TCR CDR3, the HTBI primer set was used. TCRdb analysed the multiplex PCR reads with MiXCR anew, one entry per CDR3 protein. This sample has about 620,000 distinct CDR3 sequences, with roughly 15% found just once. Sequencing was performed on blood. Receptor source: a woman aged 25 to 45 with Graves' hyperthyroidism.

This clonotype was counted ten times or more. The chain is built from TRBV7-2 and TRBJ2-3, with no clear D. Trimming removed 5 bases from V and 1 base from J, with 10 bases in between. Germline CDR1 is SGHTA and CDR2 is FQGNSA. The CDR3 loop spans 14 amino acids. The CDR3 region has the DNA TGTGCCAGCAGCCCGGCCAGCGGCACAGATACGCAGTATTTT. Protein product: CASSPASGTDTQYF.

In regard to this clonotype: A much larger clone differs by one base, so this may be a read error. The CDR3 nucleotides read TGTGCCAGCAGCCACCCGACAGGGGGCCTCTACGAGCAGCACTTC. It translates to CASSHPTGGLYEQHF. The V gene is TRBV7-9, the J gene TRBJ2-7; 10 bases match TRBD1. The germline gives CDR1 SEHNR, CDR2 FQNEAQ (reference sequence). The CDR3 totals 15 residues.

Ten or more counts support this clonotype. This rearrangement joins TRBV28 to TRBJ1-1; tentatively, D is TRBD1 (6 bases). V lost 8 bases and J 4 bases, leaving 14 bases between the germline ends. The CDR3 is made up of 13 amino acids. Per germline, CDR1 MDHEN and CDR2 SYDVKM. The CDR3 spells CASSGGPGTEAFF. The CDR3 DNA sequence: TGTGCCAGCTCGGGGGGCCCAGGCACTGAAGCTTTCTTT.

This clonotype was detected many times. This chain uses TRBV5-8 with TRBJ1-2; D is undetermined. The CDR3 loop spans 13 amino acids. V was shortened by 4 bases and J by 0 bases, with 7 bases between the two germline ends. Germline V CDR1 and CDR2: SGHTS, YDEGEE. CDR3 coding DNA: TGTGCCAGCAGCACATACACTAACTATGGCTACACCTTC. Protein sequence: CASSTYTNYGYTF. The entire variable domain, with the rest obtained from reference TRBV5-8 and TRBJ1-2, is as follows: EAGVTQSPTHLIKTRGQQATLRCSPISGHTSVYWYQQALGLGLQFLLWYDEGEERNRGNFPPRFSGRQFPNYSSELNVNALELEDSALYLCASSTYTNYGYTFGSGTRLTVV.

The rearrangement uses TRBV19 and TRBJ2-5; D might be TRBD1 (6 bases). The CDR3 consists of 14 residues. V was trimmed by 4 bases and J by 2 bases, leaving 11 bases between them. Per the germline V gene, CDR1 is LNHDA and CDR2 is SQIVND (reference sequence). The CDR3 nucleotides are TGTGCCAGTAGTACGTACCAGGGGCAAGAGACCCAGTACTTC. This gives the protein CASSTYQGQETQYF. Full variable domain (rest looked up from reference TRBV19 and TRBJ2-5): DGGITQSPKYLFRKEGQNVTLSCEQNLNHDAMYWYRQDPGQGLRLIYYSQIVNDFQKGDIAEGYSVSREKKESFPLTVTSAQKNPTAFYLCASSTYQGQETQYFGPGTRLLVL.

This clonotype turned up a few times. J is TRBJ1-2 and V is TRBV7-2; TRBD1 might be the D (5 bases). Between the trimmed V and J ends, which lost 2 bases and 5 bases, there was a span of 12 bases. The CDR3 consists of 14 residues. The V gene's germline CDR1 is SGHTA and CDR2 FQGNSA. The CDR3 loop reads CASSLLSGNYGYTF. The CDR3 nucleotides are TGTGCCAGCAGCTTACTGTCAGGGAATTATGGCTACACCTTC.

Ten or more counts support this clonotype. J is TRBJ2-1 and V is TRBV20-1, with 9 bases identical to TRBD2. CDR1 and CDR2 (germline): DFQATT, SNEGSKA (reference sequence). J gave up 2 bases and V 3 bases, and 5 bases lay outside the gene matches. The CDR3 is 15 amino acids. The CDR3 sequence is CSAREAGGPYNEQFF. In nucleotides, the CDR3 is TGCAGTGCTAGGGAAGCGGGAGGCCCCTACAATGAGCAGTTCTTC.

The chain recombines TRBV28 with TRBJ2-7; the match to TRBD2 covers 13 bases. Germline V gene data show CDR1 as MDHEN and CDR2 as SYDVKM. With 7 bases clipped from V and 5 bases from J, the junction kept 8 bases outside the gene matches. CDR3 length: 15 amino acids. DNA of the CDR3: TGTGCCAGCAACACCGGGACTAGCGGGAACGACGAGCAGTACTTC. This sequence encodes CASNTGTSGNDEQYF.

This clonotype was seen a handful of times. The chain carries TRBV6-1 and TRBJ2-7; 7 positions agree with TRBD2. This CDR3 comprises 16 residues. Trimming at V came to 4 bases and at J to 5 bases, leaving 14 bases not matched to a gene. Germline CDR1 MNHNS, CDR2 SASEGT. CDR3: CASSALGGAGNHEQYF. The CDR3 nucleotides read TGTGCCAGCAGTGCCTTAGGAGGAGCGGGGAACCACGAGCAGTACTTC.

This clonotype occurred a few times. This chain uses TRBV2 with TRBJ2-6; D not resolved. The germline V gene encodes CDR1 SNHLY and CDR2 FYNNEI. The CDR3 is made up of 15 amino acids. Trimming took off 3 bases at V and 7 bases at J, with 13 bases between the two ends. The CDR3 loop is CASSDELVVANVLTF. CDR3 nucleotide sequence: TGTGCCAGCAGTGATGAGCTAGTTGTAGCCAACGTCCTGACTTTC.

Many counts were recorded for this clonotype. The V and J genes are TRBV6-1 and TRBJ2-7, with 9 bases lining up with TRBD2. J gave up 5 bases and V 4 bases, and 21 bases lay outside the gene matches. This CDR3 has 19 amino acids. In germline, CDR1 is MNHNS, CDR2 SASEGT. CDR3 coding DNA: TGTGCCAGCAGTGTCGGGACTTTGGGGGGCCTAGCGGGATACCACGAGCAGTACTTC. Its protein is CASSVGTLGGLAGYHEQYF.

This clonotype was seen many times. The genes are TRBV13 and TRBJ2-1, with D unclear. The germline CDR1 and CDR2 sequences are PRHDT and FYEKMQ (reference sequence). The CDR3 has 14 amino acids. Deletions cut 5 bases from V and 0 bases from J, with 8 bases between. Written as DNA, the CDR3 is TGTGCCAGCAGCGGCCGCAGCTCCTACAATGAGCAGTTCTTC. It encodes CASSGRSSYNEQFF.

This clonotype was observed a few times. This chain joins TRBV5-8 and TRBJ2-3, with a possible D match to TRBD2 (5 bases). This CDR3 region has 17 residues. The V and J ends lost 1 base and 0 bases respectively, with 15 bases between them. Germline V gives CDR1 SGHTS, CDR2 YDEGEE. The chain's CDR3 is CASSLISGFPSTDTQYF. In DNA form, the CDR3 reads TGTGCCAGCAGCTTGATCAGCGGATTCCCTAGCACAGATACGCAGTATTTT.

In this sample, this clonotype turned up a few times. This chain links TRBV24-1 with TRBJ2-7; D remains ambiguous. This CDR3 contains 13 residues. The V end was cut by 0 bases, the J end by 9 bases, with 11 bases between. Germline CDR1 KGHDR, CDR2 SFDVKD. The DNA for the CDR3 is TGTGCCACCAGTGATTTGGAAACCCGGAGGCAGTACTTC. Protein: CATSDLETRRQYF.

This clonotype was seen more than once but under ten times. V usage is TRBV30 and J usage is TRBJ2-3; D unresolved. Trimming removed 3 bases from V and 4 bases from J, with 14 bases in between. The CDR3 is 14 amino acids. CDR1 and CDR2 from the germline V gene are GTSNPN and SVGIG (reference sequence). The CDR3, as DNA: TGTGCCTGGAGGTTCAAGGGAACCTCAGATACGCAGTATTTT. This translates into CAWRFKGTSDTQYF. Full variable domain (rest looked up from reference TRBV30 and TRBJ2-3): SQTIHQWPATLVQPVGSPLSLECTVEGTSNPNLYWYRQAAGRGLQLLFYSVGIGQISSEVPQNLSASRPQDRQFILSSKKLLLSDSGFYLCAWRFKGTSDTQYFGPGTRLTVL.

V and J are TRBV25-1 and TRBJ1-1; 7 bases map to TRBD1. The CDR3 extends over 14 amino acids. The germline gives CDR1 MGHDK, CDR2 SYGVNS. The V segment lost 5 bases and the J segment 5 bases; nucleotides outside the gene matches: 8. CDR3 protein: CASSHTGVGTEAFF. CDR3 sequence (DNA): TGTGCCAGCAGTCACACAGGGGTAGGGACTGAAGCTTTCTTT.

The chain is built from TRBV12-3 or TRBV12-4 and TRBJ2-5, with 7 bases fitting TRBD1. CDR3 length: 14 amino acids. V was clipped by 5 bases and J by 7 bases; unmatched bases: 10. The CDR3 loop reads CASSLLTGVGTQYF. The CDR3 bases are TGTGCCAGCAGTCTCCTTACAGGGGTCGGGACCCAGTACTTC.

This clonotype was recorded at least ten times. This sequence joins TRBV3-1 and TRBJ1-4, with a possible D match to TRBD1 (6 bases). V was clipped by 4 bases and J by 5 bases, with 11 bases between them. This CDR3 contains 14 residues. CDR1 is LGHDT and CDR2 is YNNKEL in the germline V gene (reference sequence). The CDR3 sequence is CASSRGQQNEKLFF. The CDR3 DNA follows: TGTGCCAGCAGCCGAGGACAGCAAAATGAAAAACTGTTTTTT.

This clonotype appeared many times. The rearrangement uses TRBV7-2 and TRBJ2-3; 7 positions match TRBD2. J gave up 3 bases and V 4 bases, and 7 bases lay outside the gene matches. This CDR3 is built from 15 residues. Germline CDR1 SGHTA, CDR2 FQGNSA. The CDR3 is CASSSTSFGTDTQYF. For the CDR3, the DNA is TGTGCCAGCAGCTCGACTAGCTTTGGGACAGATACGCAGTATTTT.

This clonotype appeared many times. This CDR3 reads CASSWRQDDTQYF. In nucleotides, the CDR3 is TGTGCCAGCAGTTGGAGACAGGATGATACGCAGTATTTT. V is TRBV27 and J is TRBJ2-3, with a weak D call TRBD1 (6 bases). Trimming took off 4 bases at V and 6 bases at J, with 11 bases between the two ends. The V gene's germline CDR1 is MNHEY and CDR2 SMNVEV (reference sequence). CDR3 length equals 13 residues.

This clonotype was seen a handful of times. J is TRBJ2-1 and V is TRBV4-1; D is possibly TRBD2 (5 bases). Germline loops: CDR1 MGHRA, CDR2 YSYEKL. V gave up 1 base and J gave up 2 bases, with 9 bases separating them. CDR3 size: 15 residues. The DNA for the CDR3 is TGCGCCAGCAGCCAAGCCGGGGTTACCTACAATGAGCAGTTCTTC. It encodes CASSQAGVTYNEQFF.

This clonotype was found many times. For the CDR3, the DNA is TGTGCCAGCAGCCAATCGGTGGAAGGGTTTAGCACTGAAGCTTTCTTT. Translated: CASSQSVEGFSTEAFF. V usage is TRBV4-2 and J usage is TRBJ1-1; D gene unclear. V lost 2 bases and J lost 4, with 17 bases in between. The CDR3 has 16 amino acids. CDR1 and CDR2 (germline): LGHNA, YNFKEQ.

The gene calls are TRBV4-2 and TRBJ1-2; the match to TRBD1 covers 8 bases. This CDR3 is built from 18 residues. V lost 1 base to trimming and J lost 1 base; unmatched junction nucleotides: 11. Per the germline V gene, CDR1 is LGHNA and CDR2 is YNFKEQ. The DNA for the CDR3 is TGTGCCAGCAGCCAAGGACCGGGACAGGATTTTTATAACTATGGCTACACCTTC. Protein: CASSQGPGQDFYNYGYTF.

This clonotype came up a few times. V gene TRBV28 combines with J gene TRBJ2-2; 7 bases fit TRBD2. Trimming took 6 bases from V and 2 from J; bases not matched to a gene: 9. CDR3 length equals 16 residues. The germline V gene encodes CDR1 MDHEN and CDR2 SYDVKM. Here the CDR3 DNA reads TGTGCCAGCAGCCCCGGGGGGAACTTAAACACCGGGGAGCTGTTTTTT. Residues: CASSPGGNLNTGELFF. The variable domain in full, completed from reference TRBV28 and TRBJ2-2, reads DVKVTQSSRYLVKRTGEKVFLECVQDMDHENMFWYRQDPGLGLRLIYFSYDVKMKEKGDIPEGYSVSREKKERFSLILESASTNQTSMYLCASSPGGNLNTGELFFGEGSRLTVL.

In DNA, the CDR3 is TGTGCCAGCAGCGTAGCCAGCGATTACTACAATGAGCAGTTCTTC. Protein product: CASSVASDYYNEQFF. The rearrangement links TRBV9 to TRBJ2-1; D call uncertain. V lost 0 bases, J lost 3 bases, and 10 bases lay in between. Germline CDR1 reads SGDLS; CDR2 reads YYNGEE. The CDR3 extends over 15 amino acids.

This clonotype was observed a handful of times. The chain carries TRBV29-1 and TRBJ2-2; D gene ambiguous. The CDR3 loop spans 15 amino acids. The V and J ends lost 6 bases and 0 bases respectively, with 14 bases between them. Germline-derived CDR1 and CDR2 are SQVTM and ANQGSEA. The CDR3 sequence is CSVRLDLANTGELFF. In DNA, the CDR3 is TGCAGCGTCCGGTTGGATCTAGCGAACACCGGGGAGCTGTTTTTT.

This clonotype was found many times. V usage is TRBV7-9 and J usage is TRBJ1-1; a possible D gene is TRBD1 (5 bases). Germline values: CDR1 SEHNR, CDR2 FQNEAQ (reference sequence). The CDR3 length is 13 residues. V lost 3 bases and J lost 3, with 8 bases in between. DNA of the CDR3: TGTGCCAGCAGCTTGCAGGGCCACACTGAAGCTTTCTTT. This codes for CASSLQGHTEAFF. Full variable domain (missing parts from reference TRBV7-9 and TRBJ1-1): DTGVSQNPRHKITKRGQNVTFRCDPISEHNRLYWYRQTLGQGPEFLTYFQNEAQLEKSRLLSDRFSAERPKGSFSTLEIQRTEQGDSAMYLCASSLQGHTEAFFGQGTRLTVV.

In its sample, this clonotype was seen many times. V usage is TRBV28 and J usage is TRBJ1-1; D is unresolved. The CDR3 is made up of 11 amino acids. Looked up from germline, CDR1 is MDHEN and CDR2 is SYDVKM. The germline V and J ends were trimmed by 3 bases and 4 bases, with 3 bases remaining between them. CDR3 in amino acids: CASSFITEAFF. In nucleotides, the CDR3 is TGTGCCAGCAGTTTTATCACTGAAGCTTTCTTT.

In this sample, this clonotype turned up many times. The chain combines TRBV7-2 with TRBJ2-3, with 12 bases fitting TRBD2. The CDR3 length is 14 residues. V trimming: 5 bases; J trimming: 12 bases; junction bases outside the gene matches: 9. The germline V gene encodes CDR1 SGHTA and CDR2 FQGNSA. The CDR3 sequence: CASSLEPTSGSQYF. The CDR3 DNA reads TGTGCCAGCAGCCTTGAACCGACTAGCGGGAGCCAGTATTTT.

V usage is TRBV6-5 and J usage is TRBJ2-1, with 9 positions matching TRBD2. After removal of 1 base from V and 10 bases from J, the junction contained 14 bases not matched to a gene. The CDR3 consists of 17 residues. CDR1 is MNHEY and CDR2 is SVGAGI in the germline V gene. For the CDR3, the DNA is TGTGCCAGCAGTTACTGGAGGCCCGCGGGAGGGCCGGGGGAGCAGTTCTTC. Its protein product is CASSYWRPAGGPGEQFF.